The following is a TCR beta chain sequence with its context. The repertoire was sequenced with immunoSEQ multiplex PCR; TCRdb's copy has only in-frame clones and lacks some. The sample shows about 160,000 clones, roughly 90% of them seen only once. Germline lookup yields CDR1 SGHRS and CDR2 YFSETQ. V gave up 0 bases and J gave up 0 bases, with 7 bases separating them. There are 15 residues in the CDR3. The source of the sample is a study of control samples from healthy donors and cancer patients. Source material: blood. This receptor was identified in a man younger than 40 in good health. V gene TRBV5-1 combines with J gene TRBJ2-1; no reliable D call. The CDR3 loop is CASSLEPSSYNEQFF. The CDR3 DNA reads as TGCGCCAGCAGCTTGGAACCGAGCTCCTACAATGAGCAGTTCTTC.